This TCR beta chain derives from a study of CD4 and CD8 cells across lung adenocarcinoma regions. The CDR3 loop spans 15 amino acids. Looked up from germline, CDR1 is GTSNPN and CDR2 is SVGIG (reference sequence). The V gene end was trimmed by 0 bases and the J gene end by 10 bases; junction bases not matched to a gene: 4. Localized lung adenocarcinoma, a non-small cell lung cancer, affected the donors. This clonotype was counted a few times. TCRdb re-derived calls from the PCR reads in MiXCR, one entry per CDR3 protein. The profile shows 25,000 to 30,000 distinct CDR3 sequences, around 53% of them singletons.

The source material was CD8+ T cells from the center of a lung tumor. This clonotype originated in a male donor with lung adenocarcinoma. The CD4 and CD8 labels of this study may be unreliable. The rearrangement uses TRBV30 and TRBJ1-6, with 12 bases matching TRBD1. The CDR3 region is CAWSVRDRGRSPLHF. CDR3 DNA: TGTGCCTGGAGTGTACGGGACAGGGGGCGATCACCCCTCCACTTT.